The sequence of this TCR beta chain was determined in a study of T cells in Graves' hyperthyroidism and ophthalmopathy. Trimming stripped 0 bases from V and 0 bases from J, with 6 bases between. This CDR3 is 16 amino acids long. Germline CDR1 SGHVS, CDR2 FQNEAQ. This clonotype was found a few times. The antigen is undetermined. General study points: Researchers found most expanded thyroid clonotypes above 0.001 in blood as well. Classification by a 13 V-J model distinguished ophthalmopathy from stable hyperthyroidism.

It was RNA transcripts that yielded the amplified TCR beta CDR3 regions. The HTBI set primed first-round TCR CDR3 RT-PCR. From the multiplex PCR reads, TCRdb called clonotypes with MiXCR, one entry per CDR3 protein. The sample shows about 640,000 distinct CDR3 sequences, around 21% of them seen only once. The origin of this receptor is a man aged 25-45 years with Graves' ophthalmopathy. The chain recombines TRBV7-8 with TRBJ1-6; no clear D gene. Sequenced input: blood. CDR3 loop: CASSLAAFSYNSPLHF. CDR3 nucleotide sequence: TGTGCCAGCAGCTTAGCGGCCTTCTCCTATAATTCACCCCTCCACTTT.